The present TCR beta chain was sequenced within a study of T cells after yellow fever vaccination. The overall study: When fractions had low cell numbers, they were prepared with SMART-Seq v4 Ultra Low Input. Overall study results and limits: Clonotypes found in both CD4 and CD8 compartments made up a small share. The booster response re-showed most primary clones: about 96% CD4, approximately 90% CD8. Sorted repertoires could include abundant contaminating clonotypes from bulk cells.

Trimming stripped 2 bases from V and 5 bases from J, with 4 bases between. Germline loops: CDR1 SGDLS, CDR2 YYNGEE. The CDR3 totals 11 residues. This clonotype has just a few counts. Its cognate antigen is unknown. TCRdb re-called the 5' RACE reads with MiXCR, one entry per CDR3 protein. The sample consists of 85,000 to 100,000 distinct CDR3 sequences, roughly 6% of them appearing once. Here the sequenced sample was CD8+ T cells sorted from PBMCs, taken 10 days after the yellow fever booster vaccination. V and J are TRBV9 and TRBJ2-5; D call uncertain. The clonotype comes from a man between 18 and 29 years old who received the YFV17D yellow fever vaccine. The CDR3 nucleotides are TGTGCCAGCAGCGTGGCCGAGACCCAGTACTTC. Residues: CASSVAETQYF.